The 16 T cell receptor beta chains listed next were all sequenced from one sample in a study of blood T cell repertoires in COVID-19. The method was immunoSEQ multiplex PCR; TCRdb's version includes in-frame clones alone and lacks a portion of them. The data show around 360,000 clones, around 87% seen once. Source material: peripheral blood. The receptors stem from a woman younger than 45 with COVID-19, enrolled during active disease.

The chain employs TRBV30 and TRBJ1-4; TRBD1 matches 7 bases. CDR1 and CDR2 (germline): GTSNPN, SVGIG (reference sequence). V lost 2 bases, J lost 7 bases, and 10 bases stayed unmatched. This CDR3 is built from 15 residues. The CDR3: CAWSRDRATGEKLFF. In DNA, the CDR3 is TGTGCCTGGAGTCGGGACAGAGCAACAGGTGAAAAACTGTTTTTT.

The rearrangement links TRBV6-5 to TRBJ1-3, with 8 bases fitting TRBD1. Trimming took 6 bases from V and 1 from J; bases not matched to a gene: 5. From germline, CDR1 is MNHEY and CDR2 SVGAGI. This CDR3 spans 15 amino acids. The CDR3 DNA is TGTGCCAGCAGCGGCAGGGGGCCGTCTGGAAACACCATATATTTT. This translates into CASSGRGPSGNTIYF.

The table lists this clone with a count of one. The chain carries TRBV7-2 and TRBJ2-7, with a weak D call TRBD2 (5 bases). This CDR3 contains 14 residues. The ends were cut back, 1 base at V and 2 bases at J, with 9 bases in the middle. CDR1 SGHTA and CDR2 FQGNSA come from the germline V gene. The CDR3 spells CASSLGEYPYEQYF. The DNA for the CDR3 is TGTGCCAGCAGCTTAGGGGAGTACCCCTACGAGCAGTACTTC.

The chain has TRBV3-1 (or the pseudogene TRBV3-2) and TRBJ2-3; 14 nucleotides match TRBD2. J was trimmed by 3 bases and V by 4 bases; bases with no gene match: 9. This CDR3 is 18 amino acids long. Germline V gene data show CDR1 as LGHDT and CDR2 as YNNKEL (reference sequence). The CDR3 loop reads CASSREGLAGGGTDTQYF. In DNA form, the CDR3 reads TGTGCCAGCAGCCGGGAAGGACTAGCGGGAGGAGGGACAGATACGCAGTATTTT.

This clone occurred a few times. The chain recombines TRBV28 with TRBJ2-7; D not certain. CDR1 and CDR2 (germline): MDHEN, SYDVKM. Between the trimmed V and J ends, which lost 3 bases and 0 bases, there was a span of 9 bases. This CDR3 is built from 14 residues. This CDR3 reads CASSFATSSYEQYF. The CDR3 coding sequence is TGTGCCAGCAGTTTCGCGACAAGCTCCTACGAGCAGTACTTC. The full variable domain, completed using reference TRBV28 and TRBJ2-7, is DVKVTQSSRYLVKRTGEKVFLECVQDMDHENMFWYRQDPGLGLRLIYFSYDVKMKEKGDIPEGYSVSREKKERFSLILESASTNQTSMYLCASSFATSSYEQYFGPGTRLTVT.

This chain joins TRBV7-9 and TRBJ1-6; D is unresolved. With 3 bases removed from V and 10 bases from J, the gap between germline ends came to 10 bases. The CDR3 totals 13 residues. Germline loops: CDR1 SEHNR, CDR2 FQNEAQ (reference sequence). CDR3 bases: TGTGCCAGCAGCTTCCTGGAGAGGTCACCCCTCCACTTT. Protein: CASSFLERSPLHF.

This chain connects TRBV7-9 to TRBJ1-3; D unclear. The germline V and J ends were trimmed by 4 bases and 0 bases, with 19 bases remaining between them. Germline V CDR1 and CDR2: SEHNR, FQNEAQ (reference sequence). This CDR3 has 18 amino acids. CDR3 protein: CASSSTRQPKASGNTIYF. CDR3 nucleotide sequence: TGTGCCAGCAGCTCGACACGGCAGCCGAAGGCCTCTGGAAACACCATATATTTT.

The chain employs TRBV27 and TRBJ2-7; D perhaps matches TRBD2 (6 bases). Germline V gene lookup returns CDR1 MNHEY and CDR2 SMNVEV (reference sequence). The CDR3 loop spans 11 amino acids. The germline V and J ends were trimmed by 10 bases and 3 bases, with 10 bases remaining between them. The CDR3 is CATGGYYEQYF. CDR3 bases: TGTGCCACCGGGGGTTACTACGAGCAGTACTTC.

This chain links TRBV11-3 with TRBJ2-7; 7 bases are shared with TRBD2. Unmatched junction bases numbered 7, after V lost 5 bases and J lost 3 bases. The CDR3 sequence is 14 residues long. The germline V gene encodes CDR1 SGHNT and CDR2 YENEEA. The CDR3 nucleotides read TGTGCCAGCAGCCCTCCAGGGAGGGACTACGAGCAGTACTTC. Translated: CASSPPGRDYEQYF.

CDR3 in amino acids: CASSPWGLTYNEQFF. In DNA form, the CDR3 reads TGTGCCAGCAGCCCTTGGGGACTAACCTACAATGAGCAGTTCTTC. The gene calls are TRBV5-4 and TRBJ2-1; 7 bases line up with TRBD2. CDR3 length: 15 residues. The V segment lost 4 bases and the J segment 2 bases; nucleotides outside the gene matches: 6. CDR1 and CDR2 from the germline V gene are SGHNT and YYREEE (reference sequence).

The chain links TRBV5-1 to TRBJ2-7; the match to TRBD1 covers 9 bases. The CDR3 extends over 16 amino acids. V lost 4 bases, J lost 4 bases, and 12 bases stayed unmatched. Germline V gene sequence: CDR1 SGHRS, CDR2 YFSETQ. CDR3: CASSTGGDRARYEQYF. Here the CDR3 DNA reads TGCGCCAGCAGCACAGGGGGGGACAGGGCCCGATACGAGCAGTACTTC.

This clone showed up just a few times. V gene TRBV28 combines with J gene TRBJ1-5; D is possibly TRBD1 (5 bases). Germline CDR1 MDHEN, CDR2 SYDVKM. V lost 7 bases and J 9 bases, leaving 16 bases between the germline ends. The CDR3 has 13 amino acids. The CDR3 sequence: CASNRRGQGPQHF. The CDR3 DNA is TGTGCCAGCAACCGGAGGGGCCAGGGGCCCCAGCATTTT. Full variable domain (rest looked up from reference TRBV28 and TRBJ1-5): DVKVTQSSRYLVKRTGEKVFLECVQDMDHENMFWYRQDPGLGLRLIYFSYDVKMKEKGDIPEGYSVSREKKERFSLILESASTNQTSMYLCASNRRGQGPQHFGDGTRLSIL.

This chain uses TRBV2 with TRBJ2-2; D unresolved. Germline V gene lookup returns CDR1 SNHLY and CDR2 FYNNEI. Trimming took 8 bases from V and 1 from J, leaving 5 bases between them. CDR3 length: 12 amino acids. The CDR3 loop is CASSRNTGELFF. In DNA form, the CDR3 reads TGTGCCAGCTCCAGGAACACCGGGGAGCTGTTTTTT.

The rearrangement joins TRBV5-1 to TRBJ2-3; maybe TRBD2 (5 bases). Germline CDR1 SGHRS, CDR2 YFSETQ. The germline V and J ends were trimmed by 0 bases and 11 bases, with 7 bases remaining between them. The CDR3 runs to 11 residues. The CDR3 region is CASSLVEEQYF. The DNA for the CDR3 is TGCGCCAGCAGCTTGGTGGAGGAGCAGTATTTT.

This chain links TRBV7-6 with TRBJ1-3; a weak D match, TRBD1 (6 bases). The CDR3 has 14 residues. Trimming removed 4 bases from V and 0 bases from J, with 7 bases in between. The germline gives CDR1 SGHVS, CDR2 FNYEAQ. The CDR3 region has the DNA TGTGCCAGCAGCTCAGGGGTCTCTGGAAACACCATATATTTT. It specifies CASSSGVSGNTIYF.

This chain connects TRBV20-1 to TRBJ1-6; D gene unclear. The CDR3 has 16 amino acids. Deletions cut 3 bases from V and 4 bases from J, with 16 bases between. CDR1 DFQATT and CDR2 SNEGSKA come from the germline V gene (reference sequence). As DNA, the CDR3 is TGCAGTGCTAGTCTTAGGAGGGTGGGTTATAATTCACCCCTCCACTTT. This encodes CSASLRRVGYNSPLHF.